The 22 T cell receptor beta chains below were found in one sample sequenced in a study of response to subunit inactivated influenza vaccine. In TCRdb, the RT-PCR reads were re-called with MiXCR into one record per CDR3 protein. The top ten hold more than 8.5% of the sample, which has about 800,000 distinct CDR3 sequences, roughly 20% seen once. Material: PBMCs from blood, obtained about 5 days after vaccination. The receptors derive from a man in his fifties who received an inactivated influenza vaccine.

Comments on this clonotype: The junction and the germline gene differ at one end; a read error may be behind it. The gene calls are TRBV7-9 and TRBJ1-1; D not certain. The germline gives CDR1 SEHNR, CDR2 FQNEAQ (reference sequence). The CDR3 has 10 residues. The CDR3 protein is CASSPLPGLF. CDR3 DNA sequence: TGTGCCAGCAGCCCCCTCCCAGGCTTATTT. The whole variable domain, remainder taken from reference TRBV7-9 and TRBJ1-1, is DTGVSQNPRHKITKRGQNVTFRCDPISEHNRLYWYRQTLGQGPEFLTYFQNEAQLEKSRLLSDRFSAERPKGSFSTLEIQRTEQGDSAMYLCASSPLPGLFGQGTRLTVV.

This clonotype showed up just a few times. The chain is built from TRBV12-3 or TRBV12-4 and TRBJ1-3; 11 nucleotides align to TRBD1. This CDR3 spans 17 amino acids. V gave up 6 bases and J gave up 0 bases; unmatched junction bases: 7. CDR3 nucleotides: TGTGCCAGCAGGCGGACAGGGGGCGACGCCTCTGGAAACACCATATATTTT. Encoded protein: CASRRTGGDASGNTIYF.

The chain couples TRBV11-2 to TRBJ1-6, with no clear D. The V end was cut by 5 bases, the J end by 7 bases, with 15 bases between. There are 15 residues in the CDR3. Germline V gives CDR1 SGHAT, CDR2 FQNNGV. CDR3 nucleotides: TGTGCCAGCAGCCCCTCGGGGAGACGGAATTCACCCCTCCACTTT. Protein product: CASSPSGRRNSPLHF.

The chain carries TRBV4-2 and TRBJ2-5; possibly TRBD2 for D (6 bases). The V end lost 1 base, the J end lost 7 bases, and 19 bases lay between the germline ends. The CDR3 contains 16 residues. The germline CDR1 and CDR2 sequences are LGHNA and YNFKEQ. CDR3 nucleotide sequence: TGTGCCAGCAGCCAAGGCCCCGGGGAGGCCCGAGGGACCCAGTACTTC. Translation gives CASSQGPGEARGTQYF.

This chain uses TRBV7-2 with TRBJ2-7; the D gene is possibly TRBD1 (6 bases). Trimming took 5 bases from V and 3 from J, leaving 11 bases between them. The germline CDR1 and CDR2 sequences are SGHTA and FQGNSA. The CDR3 totals 13 residues. CDR3: CASSGGPRYEQYF. The CDR3, as DNA: TGTGCCAGCAGCGGGGGCCCGCGCTACGAGCAGTACTTC.

CDR3 in amino acids: CASSFKAGEGEQYF. The CDR3 DNA reads TGTGCCAGCAGCTTCAAAGCGGGGGAGGGCGAGCAGTACTTC. J is TRBJ2-7 and V is TRBV7-2; 8 bases are shared with TRBD2. V dropped 3 bases and J dropped 6; count of bases not matched to a gene: 7. The CDR3 length is 14 residues. Germline V gives CDR1 SGHTA, CDR2 FQGNSA. Filled out from reference TRBV7-2 and TRBJ2-7, the complete variable domain reads GAGVSQSPSNKVTEKGKDVELRCDPISGHTALYWYRQSLGQGLEFLIYFQGNSAPDKSGLPSDRFSAERTGGSVSTLTIQRTQQEDSAVYLCASSFKAGEGEQYFGPGTRLTVT.

V gene TRBV9 combines with J gene TRBJ1-5, with 8 bases that match TRBD1. CDR3 size: 16 residues. The germline V gene has CDR1 SGDLS and CDR2 YYNGEE. V gave up 3 bases and J gave up 0 bases; unmatched junction bases: 5. This chain's CDR3 is CASSGGQGNSNQPQHF. The CDR3 coding sequence is TGTGCCAGCAGCGGCGGACAGGGCAATAGCAATCAGCCCCAGCATTTT.

In this sample, this clonotype turned up many times. The chain has TRBV12-3 or TRBV12-4 and TRBJ2-3; D tentatively fits TRBD1 or TRBD2 (5 bases each). The V gene lost 5 bases and the J gene lost 6 bases, with 6 bases spanning the gap. The CDR3 totals 11 residues. The CDR3 here is CASSEGDTQYF. CDR3 in DNA: TGTGCCAGCAGTGAGGGGGATACGCAGTATTTT.

The chain couples TRBV5-5 to TRBJ2-7, with 7 bases lining up with TRBD2. This CDR3 has 15 amino acids. Germline V gives CDR1 SGHKS, CDR2 YYEKEE (reference sequence). With 0 bases clipped from V and 6 bases from J, the junction kept 9 bases outside the gene matches. In DNA, the CDR3 is TGTGCCAGCAGCTTGGTTGGGGGGGGACTCCCCGAGCAGTACTTC. It yields the protein CASSLVGGGLPEQYF.

This clonotype was detected a few times. The DNA for the CDR3 is TGTGCCAGCACGGGGGACACAGATACGCAGTATTTT. Translating gives CASTGDTDTQYF. The V call is TRBV9, the J call TRBJ2-3; a weak D match, TRBD2 (6 bases). V was trimmed by 6 bases and J by 2 bases, leaving 7 bases between them. This CDR3 region has 12 residues. The germline CDR1 and CDR2 sequences are SGDLS and YYNGEE.

This clonotype was recorded a few times. The chain is built from TRBV7-2 and TRBJ1-6, with 8 bases aligning to TRBD1. The CDR3 sequence is 16 residues long. Germline loops: CDR1 SGHTA, CDR2 FQGNSA. The V segment lost 1 base and the J segment 8 bases; nucleotides outside the gene matches: 7. CDR3 region: CASSLEVGTGHSPLHF. The DNA for the CDR3 is TGTGCCAGCAGCTTAGAGGTTGGGACAGGCCATTCACCCCTCCACTTT.

This clonotype was observed a handful of times. DNA of the CDR3: TGTGCCACCAGCAGAGTTGAGGGTCCAGAGACCCAGTACTTC. This codes for CATSRVEGPETQYF. The chain links TRBV15 to TRBJ2-5; tentatively, D is TRBD2 (5 bases). Germline lookup yields CDR1 LNHNV and CDR2 YYDKDF (reference sequence). The CDR3 consists of 14 residues. Trimming pared 1 base from V and 4 bases from J, leaving 10 bases between.

This chain joins TRBV7-3 and TRBJ2-7; 8 bases align to TRBD2. Germline-derived CDR1 and CDR2 are SGHTA and FQGTGA. V lost 9 bases to trimming and J lost 2 bases; unmatched junction nucleotides: 12. The CDR3 length is 15 residues. In DNA, the CDR3 is TGTGCCAGGTGGTTGGCGGGAGGTACCCCCTACGAGCAGTACTTC. Protein: CARWLAGGTPYEQYF. Together with reference TRBV7-3 and TRBJ2-7, the CDR3 gives the full variable domain: GAGVSQTPSNKVTEKGKYVELRCDPISGHTALYWYRQSLGQGPEFLIYFQGTGAADDSGLPNDRFFAVRPEGSVSTLKIQRTERGDSAVYLCARWLAGGTPYEQYFGPGTRLTVT.

This rearrangement joins TRBV27 to TRBJ1-6; the match to TRBD1 covers 7 bases. CDR1 and CDR2 from the germline V gene are MNHEY and SMNVEV (reference sequence). The CDR3 consists of 15 residues. The J segment lost 10 bases and the V segment lost 3 bases, leaving 9 bases of the junction unmatched. CDR3 residues: CASSFTSGGRSPLHF. The CDR3 nucleotides read TGTGCCAGCAGTTTCACCTCAGGGGGTCGATCACCCCTCCACTTT.

The chain is built from TRBV7-6 and TRBJ2-1, with 7 bases identical to TRBD2. V shed 6 bases, J shed 4 bases, and the junction held 9 bases outside the gene matches. This CDR3 comprises 15 residues. Germline-derived CDR1 and CDR2 are SGHVS and FNYEAQ. The CDR3 protein is CASSSGGGTYNEQFF. Here the CDR3 DNA reads TGTGCCAGCAGTTCCGGGGGAGGGACTTACAATGAGCAGTTCTTC.

The chain uses TRBV5-6 and TRBJ2-5; unclear D gene. This CDR3 is 13 amino acids long. Germline V gene sequence: CDR1 SGHDT, CDR2 YYEEEE. Deletions cut 0 bases from V and 5 bases from J, with 8 bases between. CDR3 protein: CASSLANTETQYF. The CDR3 DNA is TGTGCCAGCAGCTTGGCCAATACCGAGACCCAGTACTTC.

This clonotype has more than one count but fewer than ten. In DNA, the CDR3 is TGCGCCAGCAGCCAAGTAATTCAGGGGACTGAAGCTTTCTTT. Protein: CASSQVIQGTEAFF. The chain couples TRBV4-1 to TRBJ1-1; D might be TRBD1 (6 bases). The length of the CDR3 is 14 residues. V was trimmed by 1 base and J by 5 bases, leaving 11 bases between them. Germline V gene sequence: CDR1 MGHRA, CDR2 YSYEKL.

The J gene is TRBJ2-1, the V gene TRBV24-1, with D maybe TRBD1 (5 bases). Germline loops: CDR1 KGHDR, CDR2 SFDVKD. V was pared by 1 base and J by 5 bases, with 11 bases between. This CDR3 is 15 amino acids long. The CDR3: CATSDFDQGNNEQFF. The CDR3 region has the DNA TGTGCCACCAGTGATTTTGACCAGGGAAACAATGAGCAGTTCTTC.

This clonotype was counted only a few times. The gene calls are TRBV20-1 and TRBJ2-5; 12 nucleotides match TRBD2. The V segment lost 4 bases and the J segment 7 bases; nucleotides outside the gene matches: 7. The CDR3 totals 14 residues. Germline V lookup: CDR1 DFQATT, CDR2 SNEGSKA (reference sequence). The CDR3 sequence is CSAILAGGPGTQYF. CDR3 DNA sequence: TGCAGTGCTATCCTAGCGGGGGGGCCTGGGACCCAGTACTTC.

The chain joins TRBV4-1 to TRBJ2-1, with 8 nucleotides matching TRBD2. CDR3 size: 15 residues. V trimming: 2 bases; J trimming: 3 bases; junction bases outside the gene matches: 3. CDR1 and CDR2 from the germline V gene are MGHRA and YSYEKL. The CDR3 here is CASSQLRGGYNEQFF. In DNA form, the CDR3 reads TGCGCCAGCAGCCAACTCCGGGGGGGCTACAATGAGCAGTTCTTC.

The chain has TRBV7-3 and TRBJ2-5, with D possibly matching TRBD2 (6 bases). The CDR3 consists of 15 residues. Germline values: CDR1 SGHTA, CDR2 FQGTGA. Trimming stripped 3 bases from V and 1 base from J, with 12 bases between. CDR3 nucleotides: TGTGCCAGCAGCTTTGGGCGGGGACCCCAAGAGACCCAGTACTTC. This sequence encodes CASSFGRGPQETQYF.

The rearrangement links TRBV20-1 to TRBJ2-7; 10 nucleotides align to TRBD1. CDR1 is DFQATT and CDR2 is SNEGSKA in the germline V gene (reference sequence). The CDR3 consists of 13 residues. V lost 5 bases, J lost 4 bases, and 5 bases stayed unmatched. CDR3 nucleotides: TGCAGTGCTGTCGGGGACAGGGGTTACGAGCAGTACTTC. Amino acid sequence: CSAVGDRGYEQYF.